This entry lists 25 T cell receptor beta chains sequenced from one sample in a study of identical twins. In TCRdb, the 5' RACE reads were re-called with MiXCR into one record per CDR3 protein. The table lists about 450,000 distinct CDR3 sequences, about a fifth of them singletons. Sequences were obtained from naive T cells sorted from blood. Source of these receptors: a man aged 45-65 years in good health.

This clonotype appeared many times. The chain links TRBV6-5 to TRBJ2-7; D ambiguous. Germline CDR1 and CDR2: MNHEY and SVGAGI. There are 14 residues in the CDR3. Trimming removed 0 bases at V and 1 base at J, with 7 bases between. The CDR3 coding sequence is TGTGCCAGCAGTTACTCGGGCAGATCCTACGAGCAGTACTTC. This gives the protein CASSYSGRSYEQYF.

CDR3 bases: TGTGCCATCCTCACCCGAGGGAGTGGGGAGACCACCGGGGAGCTGTTTTTT. It specifies CAILTRGSGETTGELFF. The chain couples TRBV10-3 to TRBJ2-2, with D maybe TRBD2 (5 bases). CDR1 ENHRY and CDR2 SYGVKD come from the germline V gene. The CDR3 contains 17 residues. Trimming cost V 8 bases and J 4 bases, with 23 bases left between them.

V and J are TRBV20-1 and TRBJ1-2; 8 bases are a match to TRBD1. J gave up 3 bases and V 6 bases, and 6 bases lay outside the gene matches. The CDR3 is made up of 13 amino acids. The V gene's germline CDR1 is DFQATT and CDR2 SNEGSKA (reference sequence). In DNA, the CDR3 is TGCAGTGCCACGGGACAGGATGACTATGGCTACACCTTC. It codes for CSATGQDDYGYTF.

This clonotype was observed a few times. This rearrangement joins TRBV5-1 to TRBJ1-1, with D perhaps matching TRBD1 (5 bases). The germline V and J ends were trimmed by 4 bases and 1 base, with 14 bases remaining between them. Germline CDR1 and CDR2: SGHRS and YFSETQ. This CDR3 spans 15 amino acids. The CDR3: CASSREGLPNTEAFF. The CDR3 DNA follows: TGCGCCAGCAGCCGAGAGGGACTTCCGAACACTGAAGCTTTCTTT.

This chain's CDR3 is CASSPGAGNYNEQFF. In nucleotides, the CDR3 is TGTGCCAGCAGCCCCGGGGCCGGAAACTACAATGAGCAGTTCTTC. The V and J genes are TRBV9 and TRBJ2-1; the D call may be TRBD1 or TRBD2 (5 bases each). The CDR3 length is 15 residues. The germline V gene has CDR1 SGDLS and CDR2 YYNGEE. Trimming took 4 bases from V and 3 from J, leaving 14 bases between them.

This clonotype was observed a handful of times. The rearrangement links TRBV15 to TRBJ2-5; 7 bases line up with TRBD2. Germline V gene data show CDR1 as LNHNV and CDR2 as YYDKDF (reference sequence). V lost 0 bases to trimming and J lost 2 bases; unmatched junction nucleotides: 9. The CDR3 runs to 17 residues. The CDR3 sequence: CATSRDRQSSGQETQYF. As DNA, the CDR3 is TGTGCCACCAGCAGAGATCGACAATCTAGCGGACAAGAGACCCAGTACTTC.

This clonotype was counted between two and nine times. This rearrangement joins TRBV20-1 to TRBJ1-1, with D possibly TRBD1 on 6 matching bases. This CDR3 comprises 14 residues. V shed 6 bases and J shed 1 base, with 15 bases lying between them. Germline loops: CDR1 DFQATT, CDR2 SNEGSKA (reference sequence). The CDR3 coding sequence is TGCAGTGCAACCCGAGGGGGTCCGAACACTGAAGCTTTCTTT. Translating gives CSATRGGPNTEAFF.

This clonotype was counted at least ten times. The CDR3 loop is CASSPPGLAGRYSYEQYF. The CDR3, as DNA: TGTGCCAGCAGTCCCCCGGGACTAGCGGGCCGATACTCCTACGAGCAGTACTTC. This chain links TRBV6-2 or TRBV6-3 with TRBJ2-7; 12 nucleotides agree with TRBD2. The CDR3 length is 18 residues. The V gene end was trimmed by 5 bases and the J gene end by 0 bases; junction bases not matched to a gene: 11. From germline, CDR1 is MNHEY and CDR2 SVGEGT.

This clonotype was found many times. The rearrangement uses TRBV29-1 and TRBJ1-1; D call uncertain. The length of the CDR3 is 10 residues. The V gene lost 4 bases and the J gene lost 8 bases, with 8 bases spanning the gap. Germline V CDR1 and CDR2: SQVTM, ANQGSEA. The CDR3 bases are TGCAGCGTTGGGGTCCTAGAAGCTTTCTTT. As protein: CSVGVLEAFF.

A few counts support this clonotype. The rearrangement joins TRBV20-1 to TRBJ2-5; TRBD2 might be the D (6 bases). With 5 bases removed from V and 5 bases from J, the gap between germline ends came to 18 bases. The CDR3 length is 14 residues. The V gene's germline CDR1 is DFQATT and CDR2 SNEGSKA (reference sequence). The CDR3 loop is CSAVQGGAGETQYF. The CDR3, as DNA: TGCAGTGCTGTCCAAGGAGGGGCTGGTGAGACCCAGTACTTC.

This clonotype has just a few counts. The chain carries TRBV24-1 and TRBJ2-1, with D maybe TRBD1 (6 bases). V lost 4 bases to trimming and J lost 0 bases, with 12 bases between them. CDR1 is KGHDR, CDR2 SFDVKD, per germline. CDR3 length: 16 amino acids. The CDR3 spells CATSDQRTASYNEQFF. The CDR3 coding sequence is TGTGCCACCAGTGACCAGAGGACAGCCTCCTACAATGAGCAGTTCTTC.

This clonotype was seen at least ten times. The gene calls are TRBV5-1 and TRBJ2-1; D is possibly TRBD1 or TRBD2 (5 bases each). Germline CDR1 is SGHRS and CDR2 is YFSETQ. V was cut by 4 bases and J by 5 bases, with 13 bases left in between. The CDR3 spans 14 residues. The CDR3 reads CASSRDQGDNEQFF. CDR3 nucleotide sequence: TGCGCCAGCAGCCGGGACCAAGGAGACAATGAGCAGTTCTTC.

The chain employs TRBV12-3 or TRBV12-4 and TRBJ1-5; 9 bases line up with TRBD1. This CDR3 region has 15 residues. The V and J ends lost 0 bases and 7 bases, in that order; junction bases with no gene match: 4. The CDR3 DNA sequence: TGTGCCAGCAGTTTAGCGGGACAGGGTAACCAGCCCCAGCATTTT. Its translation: CASSLAGQGNQPQHF.

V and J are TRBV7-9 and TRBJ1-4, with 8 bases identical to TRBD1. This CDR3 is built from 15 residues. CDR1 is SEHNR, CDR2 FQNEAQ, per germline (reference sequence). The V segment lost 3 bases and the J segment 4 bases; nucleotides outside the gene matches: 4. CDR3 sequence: CASSFWGQDNEKLFF. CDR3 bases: TGTGCCAGCAGCTTCTGGGGACAGGATAATGAAAAACTGTTTTTT.

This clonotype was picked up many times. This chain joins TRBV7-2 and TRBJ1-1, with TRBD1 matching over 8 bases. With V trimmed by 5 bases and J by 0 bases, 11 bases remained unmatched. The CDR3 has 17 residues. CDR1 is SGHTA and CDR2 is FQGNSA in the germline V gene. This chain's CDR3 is CASSHSRTGLMNTEAFF. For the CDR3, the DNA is TGTGCCAGCAGCCACAGCAGGACAGGGCTCATGAACACTGAAGCTTTCTTT.

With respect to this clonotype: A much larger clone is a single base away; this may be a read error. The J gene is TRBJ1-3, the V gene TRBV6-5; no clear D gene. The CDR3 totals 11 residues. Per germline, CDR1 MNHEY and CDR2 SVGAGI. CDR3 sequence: CASSLGDTLYF. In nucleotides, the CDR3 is TGTGCCAGCAGCCTCGGTGACACCTTATATTTT.

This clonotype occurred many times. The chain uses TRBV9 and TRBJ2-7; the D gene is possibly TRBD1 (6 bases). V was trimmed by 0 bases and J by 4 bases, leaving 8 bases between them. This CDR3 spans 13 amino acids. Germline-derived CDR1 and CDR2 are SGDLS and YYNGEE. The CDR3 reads CASSVEQGYEQYF. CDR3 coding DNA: TGTGCCAGCAGCGTAGAACAGGGTTACGAGCAGTACTTC.

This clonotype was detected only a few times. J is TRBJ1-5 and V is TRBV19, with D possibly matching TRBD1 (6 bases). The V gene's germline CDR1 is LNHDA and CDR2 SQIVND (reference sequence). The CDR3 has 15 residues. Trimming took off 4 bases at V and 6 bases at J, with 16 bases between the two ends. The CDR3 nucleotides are TGTGCCAGTAGTACCTATATGGGGGCAAGTCAGCCCCAGCATTTT. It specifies CASSTYMGASQPQHF.

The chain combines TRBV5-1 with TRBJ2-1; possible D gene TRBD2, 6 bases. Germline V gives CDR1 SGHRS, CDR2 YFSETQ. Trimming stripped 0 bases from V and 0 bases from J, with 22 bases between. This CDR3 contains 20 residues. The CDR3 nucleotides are TGCGCCAGCAGCTTGGCCCCAACATCCTCCGGGACTTTCTCCTACAATGAGCAGTTCTTC. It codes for CASSLAPTSSGTFSYNEQFF.

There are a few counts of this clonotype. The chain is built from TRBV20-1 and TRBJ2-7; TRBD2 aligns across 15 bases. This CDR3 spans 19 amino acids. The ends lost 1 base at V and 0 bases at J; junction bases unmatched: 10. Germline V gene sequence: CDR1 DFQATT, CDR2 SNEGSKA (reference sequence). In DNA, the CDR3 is TGCAGTGCTAGAGGCTTGGGACTAGCGGGAGGCTCCAGCTCCTACGAGCAGTACTTC. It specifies CSARGLGLAGGSSSYEQYF.

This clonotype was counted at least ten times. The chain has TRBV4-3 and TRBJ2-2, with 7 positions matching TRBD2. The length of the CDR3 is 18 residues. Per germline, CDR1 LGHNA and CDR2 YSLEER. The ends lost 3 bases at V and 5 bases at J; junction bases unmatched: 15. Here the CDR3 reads CASSQEGGNRGPTGELFF. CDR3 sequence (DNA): TGCGCCAGCAGCCAGGAGGGAGGGAATAGGGGACCAACCGGGGAGCTGTTTTTT.

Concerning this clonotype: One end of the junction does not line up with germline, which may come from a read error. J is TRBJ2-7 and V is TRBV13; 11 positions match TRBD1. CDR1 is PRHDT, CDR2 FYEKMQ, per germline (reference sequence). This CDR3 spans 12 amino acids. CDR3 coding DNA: TGTGCCAGCAGCCACGGGACAGGGGGTGCGCACTTC. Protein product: CASSHGTGGAHF.

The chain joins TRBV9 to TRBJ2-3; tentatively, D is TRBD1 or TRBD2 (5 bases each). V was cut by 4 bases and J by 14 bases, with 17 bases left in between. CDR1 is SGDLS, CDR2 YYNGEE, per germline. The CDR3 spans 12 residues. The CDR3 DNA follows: TGTGCCAGCAGCCCCCGAGGGGATAGAGCGTATTTT. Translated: CASSPRGDRAYF.

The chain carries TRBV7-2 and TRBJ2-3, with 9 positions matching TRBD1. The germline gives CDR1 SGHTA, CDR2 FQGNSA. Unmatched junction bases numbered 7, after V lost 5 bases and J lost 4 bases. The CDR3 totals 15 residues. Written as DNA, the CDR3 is TGTGCCAGCAGCACTGGGGGACAGGGTTCAGATACGCAGTATTTT. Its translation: CASSTGGQGSDTQYF.

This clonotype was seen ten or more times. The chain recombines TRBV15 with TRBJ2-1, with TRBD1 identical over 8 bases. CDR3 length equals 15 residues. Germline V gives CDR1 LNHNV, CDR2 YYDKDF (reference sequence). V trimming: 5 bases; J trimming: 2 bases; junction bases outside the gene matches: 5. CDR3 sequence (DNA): TGTGCCACCAGCGAACAGGGGGGAGCCTACAATGAGCAGTTCTTC. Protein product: CATSEQGGAYNEQFF.